A single TCR beta chain is shown here with its context. Germline CDR1 is GTSNPN and CDR2 is SVGIG (reference sequence). The CDR3 is 13 residues long. Trimming pared 7 bases from V and 0 bases from J, leaving 12 bases between. Only in-frame clones appear in the TCRdb table, and some are missing; sequencing was by immunoSEQ multiplex PCR. The sample records 150,000 to 200,000 clones, roughly 80% being singletons. The data were taken from a study of blood T cell repertoires in COVID-19. The chain is built from TRBV30 and TRBJ1-1; D unresolved. This TCR was recovered from a man aged 60-69 years with acute or convalescent COVID-19. Sequencing was done on a sample of peripheral blood. CDR3 sequence (DNA): TGTGCCTCGCACTCTCAGGTGAACACTGAAGCTTTCTTT. Its translation is CASHSQVNTEAFF.